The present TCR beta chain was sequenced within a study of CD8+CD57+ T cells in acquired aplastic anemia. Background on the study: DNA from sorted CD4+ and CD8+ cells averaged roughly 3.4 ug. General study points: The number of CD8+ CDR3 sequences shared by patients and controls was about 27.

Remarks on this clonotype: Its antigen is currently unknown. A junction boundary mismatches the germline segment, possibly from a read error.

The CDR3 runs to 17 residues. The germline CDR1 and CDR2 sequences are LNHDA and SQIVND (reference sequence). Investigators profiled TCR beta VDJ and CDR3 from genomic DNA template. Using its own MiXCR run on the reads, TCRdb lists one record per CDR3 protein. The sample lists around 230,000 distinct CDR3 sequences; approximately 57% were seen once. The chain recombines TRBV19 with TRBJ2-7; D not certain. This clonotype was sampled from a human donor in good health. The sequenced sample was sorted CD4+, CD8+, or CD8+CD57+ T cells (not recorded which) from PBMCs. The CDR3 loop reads CAGSASDGLVASYEQYF. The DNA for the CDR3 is TGTGCCGGTAGTGCTTCCGACGGCCTAGTGGCATCCTACGAGCAGTACTTC.